The clone carrying this TCR beta chain was picked up many times. What it binds is unknown. Individual cDNA molecules received unique molecular identifiers. TCRdb reanalysed the 5' RACE reads using MiXCR and keeps one entry per CDR3 protein. The data contain around 76,000 distinct CDR3 sequences, over 9% of them singletons. The sample originates from a study of early T cells in non-severe SARS-CoV-2 infection. Study information: Bulk RNA isolated from unsorted whole blood underwent sequencing; chains were not paired.

The study's findings and limits: The study's VDJdb matching favored anti-spike CD8 responses and missed private and CD4 specificities.

V was shortened by 2 bases and J by 1 base, with 13 bases between the two germline ends. Germline-derived CDR1 and CDR2 are SEHNR and FQNEAQ (reference sequence). This CDR3 has 16 amino acids. The rearrangement links TRBV7-9 to TRBJ2-3, with a tentative D call TRBD1 (5 bases). Sequenced: whole blood. The receptor was isolated from an adult who was a healthcare worker with PCR-confirmed SARS-CoV-2 infection or an uninfected control (not recorded which). The CDR3 is CASSLTLRRGTDTQYF. In DNA, the CDR3 is TGTGCCAGCAGCTTAACTCTGCGCAGGGGCACAGATACGCAGTATTTT.